Listed below are T cell receptor beta chains from one sample, sequenced in a study of cytomegalovirus exposure and HLA in healthy donors. The repertoire was sequenced with immunoSEQ multiplex PCR; TCRdb's copy has only in-frame clones and lacks some. The data hold approximately 76,000 clones, with around 79% observed a single time. Source material: PBMCs. The receptors were sampled from a man aged 25 to 40 in good health and CMV-seronegative. Each CDR3 is given with its conserved first and last residue. The D gene is left open where the match is weak. Size tells how often a clone was seen (once, few, many) or the class of an expanded clone, and some rows leave it out.

CDR3aa: CASSRDWVSTQYF
CDR3nt: TGTGCCAGCAGTCGGGACTGGGTGTCTACGCAGTATTTT
v_gene: TRBV14
d_gene: NA
j_gene: TRBJ2-3
abundance: NA

CDR3aa: CASSPLPPYGYTF
CDR3nt: TGTGCCAGCAGCCCCCTCCCTCCCTATGGCTACACCTTC
v_gene: TRBV11-2
d_gene: NA
j_gene: TRBJ1-2
abundance: NA

CDR3aa: CASSHRGGGEQYF
CDR3nt: TGCGCCAGCAGCCACCGGGGGGGCGGCGAGCAGTACTTC
v_gene: TRBV4-1
d_gene: TRBD2
j_gene: TRBJ2-7
abundance: NA

CDR3aa: CSVPTSGDGTQYF
CDR3nt: TGCAGCGTTCCGACTAGCGGGGATGGGACCCAGTACTTC
v_gene: TRBV29-1
d_gene: TRBD2
j_gene: TRBJ2-5
abundance: NA

CDR3aa: CASSLAGMNTGELFF
CDR3nt: TGTGCCAGCAGCTTGGCAGGGATGAACACCGGGGAGCTGTTTTTT
v_gene: TRBV5-5
d_gene: NA
j_gene: TRBJ2-2
abundance: NA

CDR3aa: CASSLGRLRDRDVQQYF
CDR3nt: TGTGCCAGCAGCCTAGGCAGGCTTCGGGACAGGGACGTCCAGCAGTACTTC
v_gene: TRBV7-2
d_gene: TRBD1
j_gene: TRBJ2-7
abundance: NA

CDR3aa: CASSFLRADYYYGYTF
CDR3nt: TGTGCCAGCAGTTTCCTACGGGCCGACTACTACTATGGCTACACCTTC
v_gene: TRBV6-6
d_gene: NA
j_gene: TRBJ1-2
abundance: NA

CDR3aa: CASSPEISSGNTIYF
CDR3nt: TGTGCCAGCTCCCCCGAGATATCGTCTGGAAACACCATATATTTT
v_gene: TRBV18
d_gene: NA
j_gene: TRBJ1-3
abundance: NA

CDR3aa: CASSFLSVPYEQYF
CDR3nt: TGTGCCAGCAGTTTTCTCTCAGTTCCCTACGAGCAGTACTTC
v_gene: TRBV28
d_gene: NA
j_gene: TRBJ2-7
abundance: NA

CDR3aa: CASSAPGRNTQYF
CDR3nt: TGTGCCAGCAGCGCCCCTGGGAGAAATACGCAGTATTTT
v_gene: TRBV27
d_gene: NA
j_gene: TRBJ2-3
abundance: NA

CDR3aa: CASSPGQGIGGELFF
CDR3nt: TGTGCCAGCAGCCCCGGACAGGGAATTGGCGGGGAGCTGTTTTTT
v_gene: TRBV7-2
d_gene: TRBD1
j_gene: TRBJ2-2
abundance: few